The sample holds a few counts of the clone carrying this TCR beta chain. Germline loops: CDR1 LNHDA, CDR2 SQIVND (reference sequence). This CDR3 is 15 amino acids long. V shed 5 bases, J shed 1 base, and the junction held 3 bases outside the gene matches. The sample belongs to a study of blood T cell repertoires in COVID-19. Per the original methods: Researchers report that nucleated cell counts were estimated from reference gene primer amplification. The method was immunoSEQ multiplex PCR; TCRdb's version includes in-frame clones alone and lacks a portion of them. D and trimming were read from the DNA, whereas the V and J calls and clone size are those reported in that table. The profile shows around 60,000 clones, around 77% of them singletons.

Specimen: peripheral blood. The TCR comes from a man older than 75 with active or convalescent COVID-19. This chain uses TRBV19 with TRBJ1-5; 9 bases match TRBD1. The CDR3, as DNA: TGTGCCAGTAGTCCCGGGACAGGGAGCAATCAGCCCCAGCATTTT. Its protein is CASSPGTGSNQPQHF.